A single sample gave rise to the 5 T cell receptor beta chains below, sequenced in a study of T cell responses to AZD1222 COVID-19 vaccine. Some clones are missing from TCRdb's copy, which holds only in-frame ones; the method was immunoSEQ multiplex PCR. Of about 180,000 clones in the sample, around 90% were seen once. The starting material was peripheral blood, obtained on day 0 of AZD1222 vaccination. These receptors came from an adult in good health.

V gene TRBV27 combines with J gene TRBJ2-7, with a possible D match to TRBD1 (6 bases). Germline V gene lookup returns CDR1 MNHEY and CDR2 SMNVEV (reference sequence). The CDR3 has 13 residues. Trimming took 2 bases from V and 7 from J, leaving 12 bases between them. Here the CDR3 reads CASSLIQGGEQYF. In DNA form, the CDR3 reads TGTGCCAGCAGTTTAATACAGGGCGGAGAGCAGTACTTC.

The rearrangement joins TRBV12-3 or TRBV12-4 to TRBJ2-1, with TRBD1 matching over 9 bases. The ends lost 6 bases at V and 15 bases at J; junction bases unmatched: 6. The CDR3 extends over 11 amino acids. CDR3 sequence: CASRIGTGTFF. CDR3 nucleotides: TGTGCCAGCAGGATCGGGACAGGGACGTTCTTC.

The CDR3 DNA sequence: TGTGCCAGTAGTAGGGACAGGGGGCAAGAGACCCAGTACTTC. Translated, it gives CASSRDRGQETQYF. This chain uses TRBV19 with TRBJ2-5; TRBD1 aligns across 11 bases. Trimming removed 4 bases from V and 2 bases from J; junction bases left unmatched: 0. CDR1 is LNHDA and CDR2 is SQIVND in the germline V gene (reference sequence). CDR3 length: 14 amino acids.

The rearrangement uses TRBV7-8 and TRBJ1-1, with D unresolved. The CDR3 is 14 residues long. Trimming shortened V by 1 base and J by 8 bases, and 14 bases separated the two germline ends. Looked up from germline, CDR1 is SGHVS and CDR2 is FQNEAQ. CDR3 loop: CASSLGLSQVEAFF. As DNA, the CDR3 is TGTGCCAGCAGCTTAGGGTTGTCGCAAGTCGAAGCTTTCTTT.

V usage is TRBV12-3 or TRBV12-4 and J usage is TRBJ2-7, with TRBD1 matching 9 bases. J was trimmed by 5 bases and V by 6 bases; bases with no gene match: 5. The CDR3 extends over 13 amino acids. The CDR3 DNA sequence: TGTGCCAGCAGGCCAACAGGGGGCAACGAGCAGTACTTC. Its translation: CASRPTGGNEQYF.